Shown below are 13 T cell receptor beta chains from a single sample sequenced in a study of T cells in Graves' hyperthyroidism and ophthalmopathy. Using RNA transcripts as the source, TCR beta CDR3 regions were amplified. First-round RT-PCR of the TCR CDR3 relied on the HTBI primer set. TCRdb recomputed calls from the multiplex PCR reads with MiXCR, one row per CDR3 protein. The repertoire consists of about 690,000 distinct CDR3 sequences, with about 18% occurring once and the leading ten covering about a sixth. The sequenced sample was blood. All receptors come from a man aged 45 to 65 with Graves' hyperthyroidism.

This clonotype was detected only a few times. The chain carries TRBV30 and TRBJ1-1; D gene unclear. The CDR3 totals 11 residues. In germline, CDR1 is GTSNPN, CDR2 SVGIG (reference sequence). V was pared by 2 bases and J by 1 base, with 2 bases between. In DNA, the CDR3 is TGTGCCTGGAGTAAGAACACTGAAGCTTTCTTT. Translation gives CAWSKNTEAFF.

In its sample, this clonotype was seen many times. This rearrangement joins TRBV6-5 to TRBJ2-5; D gene uncertain. The germline V gene encodes CDR1 MNHEY and CDR2 SVGAGI. The CDR3 has 13 residues. Trimming took off 0 bases at V and 5 bases at J, with 7 bases between the two ends. The DNA for the CDR3 is TGTGCCAGCAGTTACTCCCCCTTGGAGACCCAGTACTTC. It specifies CASSYSPLETQYF.

On this clonotype itself: This sequence may be a read error, since a much larger clone differs from it by one base. This sequence joins TRBV20-1 and TRBJ2-7; D is uncertain. Trimming took 2 bases from V and 2 from J, leaving 19 bases between them. The CDR3 extends over 16 amino acids. Germline loops: CDR1 DFQATT, CDR2 SNEGSKA (reference sequence). CDR3 amino acids: CSARPPPETQTYEQYF. The DNA for the CDR3 is TGCAGTGCTAGACCCCCCCCAGAGACCCAAACCTACGAGCAGTACTTC.

This clonotype showed up many times. The V call is TRBV12-5, the J call TRBJ2-7, with a weak D call TRBD1 (6 bases). This CDR3 has 13 amino acids. From germline, CDR1 is LGHNT and CDR2 FRNRAP. V was trimmed by 7 bases and J by 4 bases, leaving 14 bases between them. The CDR3: CASATGFGYEQYF. The CDR3 coding sequence is TGTGCTAGTGCAACAGGGTTCGGTTACGAGCAGTACTTC.

V usage is TRBV10-3 and J usage is TRBJ1-3; the D gene is possibly TRBD1 (6 bases). Trimming stripped 3 bases from V and 13 bases from J, with 22 bases between. CDR1 and CDR2 (germline): ENHRY, SYGVKD. The CDR3 spans 15 residues. CDR3: CAISDQGMSGNAIYF. DNA of the CDR3: TGTGCCATCAGTGATCAGGGGATGTCTGGAAACGCGATATATTTT.

This clonotype occurred many times. The gene calls are TRBV28 and TRBJ2-7, with D possibly TRBD1 on 5 matching bases. This CDR3 region has 13 residues. The germline V and J ends were trimmed by 7 bases and 2 bases, with 12 bases remaining between them. CDR1 and CDR2 (germline): MDHEN, SYDVKM. The CDR3 DNA follows: TGTGCCAGCACCTACCAGGGCACCTACGAGCAGTACTTC. Residues: CASTYQGTYEQYF.

Only a few counts were recorded for this clonotype. This chain links TRBV20-1 with TRBJ2-5, with 10 bases that match TRBD2. The ends lost 4 bases at V and 0 bases at J; junction bases unmatched: 5. Looked up from germline, CDR1 is DFQATT and CDR2 is SNEGSKA (reference sequence). This CDR3 spans 15 amino acids. DNA of the CDR3: TGCAGTGCTACCCCAACTAGCGGGAACCAAGAGACCCAGTACTTC. Encoded protein: CSATPTSGNQETQYF.

This clonotype occurred many times. The chain has TRBV7-9 and TRBJ2-1, with 8 bases fitting TRBD2. CDR3 length equals 17 residues. CDR1 SEHNR and CDR2 FQNEAQ come from the germline V gene (reference sequence). Trimming took 4 bases from V and 0 from J; bases not matched to a gene: 8. The CDR3 DNA sequence: TGTGCCAGCAGCTCGCCTAGCGGGCGGTACTCCTACAATGAGCAGTTCTTC. Residues: CASSSPSGRYSYNEQFF.

The chain carries TRBV7-2 and TRBJ2-3; D possibly corresponds to TRBD2 (5 bases). The CDR3 is 17 residues long. V lost 7 bases, J lost 2 bases, and 22 bases lay in between. CDR1 SGHTA and CDR2 FQGNSA come from the germline V gene. The CDR3 loop is CASTSRGPFRTTDTQYF. DNA of the CDR3: TGTGCCAGCACGTCCCGGGGTCCTTTTCGAACCACAGATACGCAGTATTTT.

There are a few counts of this clonotype. The chain carries TRBV20-1 and TRBJ1-4, with D possibly matching TRBD1 (6 bases). The germline V and J ends were trimmed by 2 bases and 5 bases, with 15 bases remaining between them. Germline V gives CDR1 DFQATT, CDR2 SNEGSKA (reference sequence). The CDR3 contains 15 residues. The CDR3, as DNA: TGCAGTGCTAGACCCGACAGGAGAGAGAATGAAAAACTGTTTTTT. Translating gives CSARPDRRENEKLFF.

There are a few counts of this clonotype. V usage is TRBV5-6 and J usage is TRBJ1-1, with 7 positions matching TRBD1. This CDR3 region has 14 residues. The J segment lost 5 bases and the V segment lost 4 bases, leaving 8 bases of the junction unmatched. Germline V CDR1 and CDR2: SGHDT, YYEEEE. The CDR3 DNA reads as TGTGCCAGCAGCAAACCGATCAGGGGGACTGAAGCTTTCTTT. It encodes CASSKPIRGTEAFF.

This clonotype is a singleton in its sample. J is TRBJ2-1 and V is TRBV28; 10 bases are a match to TRBD2. Germline CDR1 and CDR2: MDHEN and SYDVKM. V lost 5 bases and J lost 10; bases outside the gene matches: 14. The CDR3 is 16 residues long. The CDR3 DNA reads as TGTGCCAGCAGTACCGCCCGGACTAGCGGCTTGGGGGAGCAGTTCTTC. Protein: CASSTARTSGLGEQFF.

This clonotype came up a few times. The chain links TRBV7-9 to TRBJ2-7, with 8 nucleotides matching TRBD1. The CDR3 covers 17 residues. CDR1 is SEHNR and CDR2 is FQNEAQ in the germline V gene (reference sequence). Germline trimming cut 5 bases from V and 0 bases from J; bases unmatched to any gene: 12. The CDR3 loop is CASSPSPRDRSSYEQYF. The CDR3 DNA follows: TGTGCCAGCAGCCCCTCCCCCCGGGACAGGAGCTCCTACGAGCAGTACTTC.